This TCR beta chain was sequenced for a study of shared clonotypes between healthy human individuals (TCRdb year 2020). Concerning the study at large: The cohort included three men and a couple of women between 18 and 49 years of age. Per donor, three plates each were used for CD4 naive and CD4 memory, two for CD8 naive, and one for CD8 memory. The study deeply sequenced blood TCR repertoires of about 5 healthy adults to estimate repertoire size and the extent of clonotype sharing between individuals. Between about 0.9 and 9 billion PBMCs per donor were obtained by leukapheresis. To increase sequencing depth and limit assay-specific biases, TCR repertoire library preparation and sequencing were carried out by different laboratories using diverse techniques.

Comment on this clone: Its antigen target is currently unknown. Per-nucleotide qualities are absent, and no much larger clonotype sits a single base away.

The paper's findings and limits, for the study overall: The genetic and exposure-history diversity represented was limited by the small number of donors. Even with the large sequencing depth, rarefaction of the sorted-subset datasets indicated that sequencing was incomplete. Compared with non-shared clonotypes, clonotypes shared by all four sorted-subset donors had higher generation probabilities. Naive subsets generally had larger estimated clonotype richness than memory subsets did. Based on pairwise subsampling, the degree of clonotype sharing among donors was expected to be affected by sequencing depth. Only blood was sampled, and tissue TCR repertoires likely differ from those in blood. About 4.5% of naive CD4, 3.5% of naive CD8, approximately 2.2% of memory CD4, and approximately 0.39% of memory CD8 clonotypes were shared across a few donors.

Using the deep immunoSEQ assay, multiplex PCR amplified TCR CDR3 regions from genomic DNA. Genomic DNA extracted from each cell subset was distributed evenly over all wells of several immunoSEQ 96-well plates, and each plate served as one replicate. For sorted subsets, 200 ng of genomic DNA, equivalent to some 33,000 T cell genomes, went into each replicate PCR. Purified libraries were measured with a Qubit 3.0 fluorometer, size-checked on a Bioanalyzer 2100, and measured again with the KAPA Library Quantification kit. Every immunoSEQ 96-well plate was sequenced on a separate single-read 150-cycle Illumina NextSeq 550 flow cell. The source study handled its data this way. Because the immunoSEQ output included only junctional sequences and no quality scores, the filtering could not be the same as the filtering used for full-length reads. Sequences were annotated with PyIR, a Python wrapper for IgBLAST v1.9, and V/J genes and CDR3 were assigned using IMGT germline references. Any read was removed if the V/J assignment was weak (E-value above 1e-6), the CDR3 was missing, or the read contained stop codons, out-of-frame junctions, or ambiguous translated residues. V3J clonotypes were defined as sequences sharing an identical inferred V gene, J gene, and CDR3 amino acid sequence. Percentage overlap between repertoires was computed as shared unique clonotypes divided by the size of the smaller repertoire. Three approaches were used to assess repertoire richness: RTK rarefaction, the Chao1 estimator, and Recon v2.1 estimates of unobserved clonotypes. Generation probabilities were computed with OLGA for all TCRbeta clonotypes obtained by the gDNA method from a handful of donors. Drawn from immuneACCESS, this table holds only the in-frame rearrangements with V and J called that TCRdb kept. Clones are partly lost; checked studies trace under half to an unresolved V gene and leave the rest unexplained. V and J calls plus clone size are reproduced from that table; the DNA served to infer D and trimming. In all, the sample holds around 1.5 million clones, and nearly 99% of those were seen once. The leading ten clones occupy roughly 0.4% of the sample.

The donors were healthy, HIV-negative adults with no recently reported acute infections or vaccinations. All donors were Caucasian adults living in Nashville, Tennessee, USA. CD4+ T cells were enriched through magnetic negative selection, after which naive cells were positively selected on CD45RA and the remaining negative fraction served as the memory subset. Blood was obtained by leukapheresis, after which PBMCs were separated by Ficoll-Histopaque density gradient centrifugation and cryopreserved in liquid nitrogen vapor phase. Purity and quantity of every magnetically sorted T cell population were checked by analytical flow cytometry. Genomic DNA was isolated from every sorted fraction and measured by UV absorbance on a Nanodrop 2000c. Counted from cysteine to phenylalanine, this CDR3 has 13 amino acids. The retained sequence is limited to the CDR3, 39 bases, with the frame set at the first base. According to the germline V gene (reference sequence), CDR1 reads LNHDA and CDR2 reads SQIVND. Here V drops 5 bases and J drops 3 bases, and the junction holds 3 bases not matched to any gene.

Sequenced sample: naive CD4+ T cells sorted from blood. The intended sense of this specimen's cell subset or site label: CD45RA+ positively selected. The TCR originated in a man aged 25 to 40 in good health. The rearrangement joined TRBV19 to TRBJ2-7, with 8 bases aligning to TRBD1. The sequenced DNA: TGTGCCAGTAGTTTAACAGGGGGCTACGAGCAGTACTTC. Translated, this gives CASSLTGGYEQYF.